A selection of T cell receptor beta chains follows, all from one sample in a study of blood T cell repertoires in COVID-19. Only in-frame clones appear in the TCRdb table, and some are missing; sequencing was by immunoSEQ multiplex PCR. Of roughly 76,000 clones listed, around 89% are singletons. The material sequenced was PBMCs or T cells enriched from blood (not recorded which). These receptors all stem from a woman between 50 and 59 years old with acute COVID-19. CDR3s include the opening cysteine and the closing phenylalanine or tryptophan. A D gene is named only where the DNA matches it firmly. Expanded clones are given a class, and other clones once, few, many or no size at all.

j_gene,v_gene,abundance,d_gene,CDR3nt,CDR3aa
TRBJ2-4,TRBV18,.,.,TGTGCCAGCTCCACCTCCGCGACTGGTGCCAAAAACATTCAGTACTTC,CASSTSATGAKNIQYF
TRBJ2-1,TRBV7-3,.,.,TGTGCCAGCAGCAGTCTTCCTAGCCGAAATGAGCAGTTCTTC,CASSSLPSRNEQFF
TRBJ1-3,TRBV5-8,.,TRBD1,TGTGCCAGCACCCCGCGGACAGGGGGCCGCTCTGGAAACACCATATATTTT,CASTPRTGGRSGNTIYF
TRBJ2-7,TRBV3-1/TRBV3-2,.,.,TGTGCCAGCAGCCAAGATCGGGTTGTCGGCTACGAGCAGTACTTC,CASSQDRVVGYEQYF
TRBJ1-2,TRBV30,.,.,TGTGCCTGGAGGACAGGAATTAACTATGGCTACACCTTC,CAWRTGINYGYTF
TRBJ2-5,TRBV6-5,.,.,TGTGCCAGCAGGGACAGTACCCTAGAGACCCAGTACTTC,CASRDSTLETQYF
TRBJ2-1,TRBV21-1,.,.,TGTGCCAGCAGCCCCGTCGAAGGCCAGCGGGGGATATCCCCCCCCTACAATGAGCAGTTCTTC,CASSPVEGQRGISPPYNEQFF
TRBJ1-1,TRBV6-2/TRBV6-3,.,.,TGTGCCAGCAGTTACCAGGTGGGGAACACTGAAGCTTTCTTT,CASSYQVGNTEAFF
TRBJ2-1,TRBV29-1,.,.,TGCAGCGTTGCAATTCAAGGGGTCTACAATGAGCAGTTCTTC,CSVAIQGVYNEQFF
TRBJ2-3,TRBV7-8,.,.,TGTGCCAGCAGCTTAGTCGAGTCTAGCGCTGCAGATACGCAGTATTTT,CASSLVESSAADTQYF
TRBJ1-2,TRBV5-1,.,TRBD1,TGCGCCAGCAGCTTGGGCACAGGGGGCAGGATACGCGGCTACACCTTC,CASSLGTGGRIRGYTF
TRBJ1-2,TRBV7-8,.,TRBD1,TGTGCCAGCAGCTCGGGACAGCGAAACTATGGCTACACCTTC,CASSSGQRNYGYTF
TRBJ1-2,TRBV29-1,.,.,TGCAGCGTTGACGTTATAGGGGATTACCATGGCTACACCTTC,CSVDVIGDYHGYTF
TRBJ1-2,TRBV11-3,.,TRBD1,TGTGCCAGCAGCCCAAGGGACAGAGAAAATGGCTACACCTTC,CASSPRDRENGYTF
TRBJ1-1,TRBV12-3/TRBV12-4,.,.,TGTGCCAGCAGTTCGACACGAAACACTGAAGCTTTCTTT,CASSSTRNTEAFF
TRBJ1-1,TRBV6-2/TRBV6-3,.,.,TGTGCCAGCAGTTACTCGATGGGGCAGGGAATGAACACTGAAGCTTTCTTT,CASSYSMGQGMNTEAFF
TRBJ2-3,TRBV7-2,.,.,TGTGCCAGCAGCCTCACAGATACGCAGTATTTT,CASSLTDTQYF
TRBJ1-2,TRBV19,.,TRBD1,TGTGCCAGTAGTATCCCCACAGGGGGAGGCTACACCTTC,CASSIPTGGGYTF
TRBJ2-3,TRBV3-1/TRBV3-2,.,TRBD2,TGTGCCAGCAGCCAAGAGGTTCAGGCTAGCGGACGCACAGATACGCAGTATTTT,CASSQEVQASGRTDTQYF
TRBJ1-4,TRBV29-1,.,.,TGCAGCGTTAGACCTAACGGGAATGAAAAACTGTTTTTT,CSVRPNGNEKLFF
TRBJ1-1,TRBV4-1,few,.,TGCGCCAGCAGCGGGTCTATAGGACGGAGGACTGAAGCTTTCTTT,CASSGSIGRRTEAFF
TRBJ1-4,TRBV19,.,TRBD1,TGTGCCAGTAGTATATACAGGGGCCGAGGGGAAAAACTGTTTTTT,CASSIYRGRGEKLFF
TRBJ2-1,TRBV2,.,TRBD1,TGTGCCAGCAGTGAAGTGCAGGGGGCAGGGAATGAGCAGTTCTTC,CASSEVQGAGNEQFF
TRBJ2-5,TRBV27,.,TRBD2,TGTGCCAGCAGTCCATCCTCCGGGACAGGCCGGCTAGCGGGAGGAGAGACCCAGTACTTC,CASSPSSGTGRLAGGETQYF
TRBJ2-1,TRBV27,.,TRBD2,TGTGCCAGCAGTAATGACGCTAGCGGGATTGAGCAGTTCTTC,CASSNDASGIEQFF
TRBJ1-5,TRBV6-5,few,.,TGTGCCAGCAGTTACACAAATCAGCCCCAGCATTTT,CASSYTNQPQHF
TRBJ1-6,TRBV30,.,TRBD1,TGTGCCTGGAGTCGCCCCCTCGGGACAGGGGGCGCTGATTCACCCCTCCACTTT,CAWSRPLGTGGADSPLHF
TRBJ1-1,TRBV28,.,TRBD1,TGTGCCAGCAGTCCAGGACAGGGCACTGAAGCTTTCTTT,CASSPGQGTEAFF
TRBJ2-5,TRBV7-3,.,.,TGTGCCAGCAGCTTACAGGGCCAAGAGACCCAGTACTTC,CASSLQGQETQYF
TRBJ2-3,TRBV7-9,.,TRBD2,TGTGCCAGCAGCTTAGCCCCGGGACTAGCGGGAGCAGATACGCAGTATTTT,CASSLAPGLAGADTQYF
TRBJ2-1,TRBV6-2/TRBV6-3,.,.,TGTGCCAGCAGTCATCTCTGGAGGGATGAGCAGTTCTTC,CASSHLWRDEQFF
TRBJ1-2,TRBV5-5,few,.,TGTGCCAGCAGCTTGGTATATGGGGGCGTGGATGGCTACACCTTC,CASSLVYGGVDGYTF
TRBJ1-2,TRBV3-1/TRBV3-2,.,.,TGTGCCAGCAGCCAAGATTGGCAGGGAGGCGGCTACACCTTC,CASSQDWQGGGYTF